The rows below give T cell receptor beta chains drawn from one sample of a study of T cell repertoires in cytomegalovirus infection. TCRdb processed the reads anew with MiXCR; each CDR3 protein has one entry. Of about 920,000 distinct CDR3 sequences in the sample, about a third were seen once. Antigens for these TCRs are unknown. This sample comprised cultured CD8+ T cells from PBMCs, obtained from culture after CMV antigen stimulation. These TCRs come from a human donor in good health (CMV status not recorded). Some clones in this sample may be carry-over from other donors' samples. CDR3s include the opening cysteine and the closing phenylalanine or tryptophan. The order of the fields is J gene, D gene, clone size, V gene, CDR3 DNA, CDR3 protein. D genes are given only for firm matches. The size entry is marked missing in some rows and otherwise reads once, few, many or a size class.

TRBJ2-7,NA,few,TRBV6-1,TGTGCTTACAGGGACTTCTACGAGCAGTACTTC,CAYRDFYEQYF
TRBJ1-2,NA,NA,TRBV28,TGTGCCAGCAGTCCAGGATTCTCCTATGGCTACACCTTC,CASSPGFSYGYTF
TRBJ2-4,NA,many,TRBV6-1,TGTGCCAGCCCGCCACTGGGGCTGTCGGCCAAAAACATTCAGTACTTC,CASPPLGLSAKNIQYF
TRBJ1-1,NA,NA,TRBV6-5,TGTGCCAGCAAGGTGGGCACTGAAGCTTTCTTT,CASKVGTEAFF
TRBJ2-5,NA,few,TRBV7-8,TGTGCCAGCAGCTTACTTACGGAGGGGGGAGAGACCCAGTACTTC,CASSLLTEGGETQYF
TRBJ1-4,NA,few,TRBV12-3/TRBV12-4,TGTGCCAGCAGCCCCCGGGGGGGGGCCTTCAATGAAAAACTGTTTTTT,CASSPRGGAFNEKLFF
TRBJ2-1,NA,NA,TRBV10-3,TGTGCCATCAGTGGTAGTGGTGAGCAGTTCTTC,CAISGSGEQFF
TRBJ1-2,TRBD1,few,TRBV27,TGTGCCAGCAGCGCGGGACAGGTTGGCTATGGCTACACCTTC,CASSAGQVGYGYTF
TRBJ2-2,NA,NA,TRBV7-9,TGTGCCAGCAGCCGAAGGACAGCCGGGGAGCTGTTTTTT,CASSRRTAGELFF
TRBJ2-3,TRBD2,NA,TRBV20-1,TGCAGTGCTAGAGATGCGGGGGACCGGAGCGGGGGGGTTGGAGATACGCAGTATTTT,CSARDAGDRSGGVGDTQYF
TRBJ2-1,TRBD2,NA,TRBV27,TGTGCCAGCACACTTTGGTCTAGCGGGGGGGCAGGTGAGCAGTTCTTC,CASTLWSSGGAGEQFF
TRBJ1-1,NA,few,TRBV29-1,TGCAGCGTAGTGGGGGGGGACACTGAAGCTTTCTTT,CSVVGGDTEAFF
TRBJ2-7,NA,few,TRBV5-1,TGCGCCAGCAGCTTGGTGGACACCTACGAGCAGTACTTC,CASSLVDTYEQYF
TRBJ1-3,NA,NA,TRBV2,TGTGCCAGCGGAAGACCCTCTATGGGAGGAAACACCATATATTTT,CASGRPSMGGNTIYF
TRBJ1-2,NA,NA,TRBV12-3/TRBV12-4,TGTGCCAGCAGTTTACAGGGTGCAGGGGATGGCTACACCTTC,CASSLQGAGDGYTF
TRBJ2-2,NA,few,TRBV6-1,TGTGCCAGCGTTAAGGGCGCCGGGGAGCTGTTTTTT,CASVKGAGELFF
TRBJ1-4,NA,many,TRBV6-1,TGTGCCAGCAGTGACGTGTGGGGAGCAACTAATGAAAAACTGTTTTTT,CASSDVWGATNEKLFF
TRBJ2-2,NA,few,TRBV12-3/TRBV12-4,TGTGCCAGCAGATTGGGGAGTAGAGCCGGGGAGCTGTTTTTT,CASRLGSRAGELFF
TRBJ2-5,NA,many,TRBV7-6,TGTGCCAGCAGCTTAGTGGGGGATTCGGAGACCCAGTACTTC,CASSLVGDSETQYF
TRBJ1-4,NA,NA,TRBV19,TGTGCCAGTAGTATTTTATCCGGATACGAAAAACTGTTTTTT,CASSILSGYEKLFF
TRBJ2-2,NA,few,TRBV7-9,TGTGCCAGCAGCATTCCGGGCACCGGGGAGCTGTTTTTT,CASSIPGTGELFF
TRBJ1-2,NA,NA,TRBV12-3/TRBV12-4,TGTGCCAGCAGTTTTGATCGGGAGAGCTACACCTTC,CASSFDRESYTF
TRBJ1-4,NA,NA,TRBV6-5,TGTGCCAGCAGTTACTCGGTGTCGGTGGGTGAAAAACTGTTTTTT,CASSYSVSVGEKLFF
TRBJ2-5,NA,NA,TRBV29-1,TGCAGCGTTCTTCCGGAGGGGGAGCTCAGTAAAGAGACCCAGTACTTC,CSVLPEGELSKETQYF
TRBJ1-1,NA,many,TRBV7-6,TGTGCCAGCAGTCGCTACGGGGCTCAGAACACTGAAGCTTTCTTT,CASSRYGAQNTEAFF
TRBJ2-3,TRBD1,many,TRBV7-9,TGTGCCAGCAGCCCCCACAGGGGGCGCACAGATACGCAGTATTTT,CASSPHRGRTDTQYF
TRBJ2-5,NA,many,TRBV6-2/TRBV6-3,TGTGCCAGCAGTTACGACCGATCGTGGGGCTTCCAAGAGACCCAGTACTTC,CASSYDRSWGFQETQYF
TRBJ1-2,NA,NA,TRBV20-1,TGCAGTGCTGAGAGGGGATATAACTATGGCTACACCTTC,CSAERGYNYGYTF
TRBJ1-4,NA,NA,TRBV13,TGTGCCAGCAGCTTAAGGAAGCTACAGGGATTAGGTGCAACTAATGAAAAACTGTTTTTT,CASSLRKLQGLGATNEKLFF
TRBJ1-5,NA,NA,TRBV6-8,TGTGCCAGCAGTTACTCGAACGTACAGCCCCAGCATTTT,CASSYSNVQPQHF
TRBJ2-1,TRBD1,few,TRBV15,TGTGCCACCGGGACAGCCCTAGCAAGCCCGTTCTTC,CATGTALASPFF
TRBJ1-5,NA,few,TRBV12-3/TRBV12-4,TGTGCCAGCACAAGGGGGTATCAGCCCCAGCATTTT,CASTRGYQPQHF
TRBJ2-3,NA,NA,TRBV27,TGTGCCAGCGGGTCGCTGAGGACGGGGGCGTACACAGATACGCAGTATTTT,CASGSLRTGAYTDTQYF
TRBJ2-3,NA,many,TRBV7-8,TGTGCCCTAACGTGGCAGGTTGGCACAGATACGCAGTATTTT,CALTWQVGTDTQYF
TRBJ2-2,NA,NA,TRBV29-1,TGCAGCGCCGTAAACACCGGGGAGCTGTTTTTT,CSAVNTGELFF
TRBJ2-1,TRBD2,few,TRBV6-1,TGTGCCAGCAGTGATCTAGCGGGGGCCGTATACAATGAGCAGTTCTTC,CASSDLAGAVYNEQFF
TRBJ2-2,NA,NA,TRBV6-2/TRBV6-3,TGTGCCAGCAGTTACTTGCGGGGCCTGAGACAGGGTGGTGTGGCGAACACCGGGGAGCTGTTTTTT,CASSYLRGLRQGGVANTGELFF
TRBJ1-2,TRBD1,NA,TRBV28,TGTGCCAGCAGTTTACAGGGGGGGAATGGCTACACCTTC,CASSLQGGNGYTF
TRBJ1-5,NA,NA,TRBV4-2,TGTGCCAGCAGTCTAGAACAGGGTCATAGCAATCAGCCCCAGCATTTT,CASSLEQGHSNQPQHF
TRBJ1-4,TRBD1,few,TRBV7-2,TGTGCCAGCAGCTTCACACCGGGACAGGGCTTCGAAAAACTGTTTTTT,CASSFTPGQGFEKLFF
TRBJ2-6,TRBD1,NA,TRBV2,TGTGCCAGCAGTGATATACAGGGGTTGACTGGGGCCAACGTCCTGACTTTC,CASSDIQGLTGANVLTF
TRBJ2-2,NA,NA,TRBV24-1,TGTGCCACCAGTGATTTGCCAGGGAGGACCGGGGAGCTGTTTTTT,CATSDLPGRTGELFF
TRBJ2-2,NA,many,TRBV12-5,TGTGCTAGTGGTTTCACCGCGAGGGAAGAGTCCGGGGAGCTGTTTTTT,CASGFTAREESGELFF
TRBJ2-3,NA,few,TRBV5-6,TGTGCCAGCAGCTTGGGTGGAGGAGGGAGGACAGATACGCAGTATTTT,CASSLGGGGRTDTQYF
TRBJ2-3,TRBD1,few,TRBV7-9,TGTGCCAGCAAACCGACAGCGGGGACAGGGAGCACAGATACGCAGTATTTT,CASKPTAGTGSTDTQYF
TRBJ2-3,TRBD2,many,TRBV7-8,TGTGCCAGCAGCGGACGGGAGGCCTCGGGCACAGATACGCAGTATTTT,CASSGREASGTDTQYF
TRBJ2-3,TRBD2,many,TRBV7-6,TGTGCCAGCAGCACTAGCGGGACTAGCACAGATACGCAGTATTTT,CASSTSGTSTDTQYF
TRBJ1-1,NA,NA,TRBV2,TGTGCCAGCGGTATTGGCGAAGCTTTCTTT,CASGIGEAFF
TRBJ2-1,NA,few,TRBV29-1,TGCAGCGTTGCCAGGGACAATGAGCAGTTCTTC,CSVARDNEQFF